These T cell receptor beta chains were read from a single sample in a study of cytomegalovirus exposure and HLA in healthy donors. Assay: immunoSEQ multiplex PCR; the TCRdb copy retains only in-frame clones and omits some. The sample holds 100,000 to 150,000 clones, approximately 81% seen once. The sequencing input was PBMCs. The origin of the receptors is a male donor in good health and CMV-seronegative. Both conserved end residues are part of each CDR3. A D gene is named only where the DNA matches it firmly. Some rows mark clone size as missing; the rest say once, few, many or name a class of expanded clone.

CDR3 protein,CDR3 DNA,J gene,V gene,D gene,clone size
CASSHALNTEAFF,TGTGCCAGCAGCCATGCCCTAAACACTGAAGCTTTCTTT,TRBJ1-1,TRBV14,.,few
CACLSGGIDEQFF,TGTGCCTGCCTCAGCGGGGGGATCGATGAGCAGTTCTTC,TRBJ2-1,TRBV30,TRBD2,once
CASSQEGRLAAYNEQFF,TGTGCCAGCAGCCAAGAAGGGCGGCTAGCGGCCTACAATGAGCAGTTCTTC,TRBJ2-1,TRBV4-2,TRBD2,.
CASSFGLAGNTDTQYF,TGTGCCAGCAGCTTCGGACTAGCGGGAAACACAGATACGCAGTATTTT,TRBJ2-3,TRBV5-4,TRBD2,.
CASSPSGRGEQYF,TGTGCCAGCAGCCCTAGCGGGAGAGGCGAGCAGTACTTC,TRBJ2-7,TRBV7-6,TRBD2,few
CASSITSGASYEQYF,TGTGCCAGTAGTATTACCAGCGGGGCCTCCTACGAGCAGTACTTC,TRBJ2-7,TRBV19,TRBD2,.
CSVGRGLAAYNEQFF,TGCAGCGTTGGCCGGGGACTAGCGGCCTACAATGAGCAGTTCTTC,TRBJ2-1,TRBV29-1,TRBD2,once
CASSTLPGQGETQYF,TGCGCCAGCAGCACTCTCCCGGGACAGGGGGAGACCCAGTACTTC,TRBJ2-5,TRBV4-3,TRBD1,.
CASSLASGRGIATNEKLFF,TGTGCCAGCAGCTTAGCGTCGGGCAGGGGGATAGCAACTAATGAAAAACTGTTTTTT,TRBJ1-4,TRBV7-2,TRBD1,.
CASSQVSSGTAETQYF,TGTGCCAGCAGCCAAGTTTCGTCCGGTACCGCGGAGACCCAGTACTTC,TRBJ2-5,TRBV4-2,.,.
CASSSNSGMNTEAFF,TGTGCCAGCAGCTCCAATTCAGGGATGAACACTGAAGCTTTCTTT,TRBJ1-1,TRBV7-9,.,.
CASSPYRVPETQYF,TGTGCCAGCAGTCCCTACAGGGTTCCAGAGACCCAGTACTTC,TRBJ2-5,TRBV28,.,.
CASSLGQGHTEAFF,TGTGCCAGCAGTTTGGGACAGGGCCACACTGAAGCTTTCTTT,TRBJ1-1,TRBV27,TRBD1,.
CASSFQQGLAGAEQFF,TGTGCCAGCAGTTTCCAACAAGGACTAGCGGGGGCGGAGCAGTTCTTC,TRBJ2-1,TRBV27,TRBD2,.
CASSEGTSGDYEQYF,TGTGCCAGCAGTGAAGGGACTAGCGGCGACTACGAGCAGTACTTC,TRBJ2-7,TRBV6-1,TRBD2,once
CAIRAGGLQETQYF,TGTGCCATCCGGGCGGGGGGCCTCCAAGAGACCCAGTACTTC,TRBJ2-5,TRBV10-3,TRBD2,.
CASSPQGSEQYF,TGTGCCAGCAGCCCACAGGGGTCCGAGCAGTACTTC,TRBJ2-7,TRBV7-2,TRBD1,.
CASSLGTGNIQYF,TGTGCCAGCAGCTTAGGGACAGGGAACATTCAGTACTTC,TRBJ2-4,TRBV7-2,TRBD1,.
CASSFGGSLYEQYF,TGTGCCAGCAGTTTTGGCGGGAGTCTCTACGAGCAGTACTTC,TRBJ2-7,TRBV28,TRBD2,.
CASSVAADRTAGETQYF,TGTGCCAGCAGCGTTGCAGCGGACAGGACGGCAGGGGAGACCCAGTACTTC,TRBJ2-5,TRBV9,TRBD1,few
CASSQTNLNRLRPGQGSYEQYF,TGCGCCAGCAGCCAGACTAACCTTAACCGTCTCAGACCGGGACAGGGTTCTTACGAGCAGTACTTC,TRBJ2-7,TRBV4-3,TRBD1,.
CASSLSTSVGHEQFF,TGTGCCAGCAGCTTAAGCACTAGCGTAGGCCATGAGCAGTTCTTC,TRBJ2-1,TRBV7-3,TRBD2,few
CASSPSGGLNQPQHF,TGTGCCAGCAGTCCCAGCGGAGGCCTTAATCAGCCCCAGCATTTT,TRBJ1-5,TRBV28,.,.
CATSSRRGGTDTQYF,TGTGCCACCAGCTCCCGCAGGGGGGGCACAGATACGCAGTATTTT,TRBJ2-3,TRBV15,.,.
CASSVGSPTYEQYF,TGTGCCAGCAGCGTGGGCAGTCCAACCTACGAGCAGTACTTC,TRBJ2-7,TRBV5-4,.,few
CASSMIQGFQETQYF,TGTGCCAGCAGTATGATACAGGGCTTCCAAGAGACCCAGTACTTC,TRBJ2-5,TRBV11-1,.,.
CASRPQGFEQFF,TGTGCCAGCAGGCCTCAGGGCTTTGAGCAGTTCTTC,TRBJ2-1,TRBV28,.,.
CASSQVIPGGANEKLFF,TGTGCCAGCAGCCAAGTGATACCCGGGGGGGCTAATGAAAAACTGTTTTTT,TRBJ1-4,TRBV4-2,.,once
CASSQTSGSTYEQYF,TGCGCCAGCAGCCAGACTAGCGGGTCTACCTACGAGCAGTACTTC,TRBJ2-7,TRBV4-1,TRBD2,.
CASSVYRYAEQYF,TGTGCCAGCAGTGTATACCGATATGCCGAGCAGTACTTC,TRBJ2-7,TRBV2,.,.
CASSPRQGDYGYTF,TGTGCCAGCAGTCCTAGACAGGGAGACTATGGCTACACCTTC,TRBJ1-2,TRBV27,TRBD1,.
CASSLYRSYNEQFF,TGTGCCAGCAGTTTATATCGCTCCTACAATGAGCAGTTCTTC,TRBJ2-1,TRBV27,.,.
CAIRRGSGANVLTF,TGTGCCATCCGCCGGGGCTCTGGGGCCAACGTCCTGACTTTC,TRBJ2-6,TRBV6-5,.,.
CASRQGGYGYTF,TGTGCCAGCAGACAGGGGGGCTATGGCTACACCTTC,TRBJ1-2,TRBV2,TRBD1,.
CASSYRDLASSGYTF,TGTGCCAGCAGTTACCGGGACTTAGCCTCTTCAGGCTACACCTTC,TRBJ1-2,TRBV6-5,.,.
CASSLGTGAQETQYF,TGCGCCAGCAGCTTGGGGACAGGGGCCCAAGAGACCCAGTACTTC,TRBJ2-5,TRBV5-1,TRBD1,.
CASSLGQGRSSGNTIYF,TGTGCCAGCAGCTTGGGCCAGGGGAGAAGCTCTGGAAACACCATATATTTT,TRBJ1-3,TRBV5-6,.,.
CASSVNNEQFF,TGTGCCAGCAGCGTCAACAATGAGCAGTTCTTC,TRBJ2-1,TRBV7-2,.,.